This is a list of T cell receptor beta chains from one sample in a study of OX40 agonist ivuxolimab in advanced cancers. Clones were read by immunoSEQ multiplex PCR, and TCRdb kept only the in-frame ones, dropping some. The sample consists of more than 50,000 clones, just under 85% of them appearing once. The sample in question was CD4+ or CD8+ T cells sorted from blood, obtained in a trial of the OX40 agonist ivuxolimab. These receptors all stem from an adult with an advanced solid tumor such as melanoma, head and neck, liver or kidney cancer. CDR3s include the opening cysteine and the closing phenylalanine or tryptophan. Each record gives: J gene, D gene, V gene, clone size, CDR3 DNA, CDR3 protein. D genes are given only for firm matches. A row's size may be missing; if present it is once, few, many or a size class.

>TRBJ2-3|-|TRBV21-1|-
TGTGCCAGCAGCCTAATTAGGACAGGGCAGGGGACAGATACGCAGTATTTT
CASSLIRTGQGTDTQYF
>TRBJ2-7|-|TRBV5-1|-
TGCGCCAGCAGCTTGGCCGGAGGGACGAACGAGCAGTACTTC
CASSLAGGTNEQYF
>TRBJ2-7|-|TRBV6-1|-
TGTGCCAGCAGCCCTCGATACGACGAGCAGTACTTC
CASSPRYDEQYF
>TRBJ1-1|TRBD1|TRBV2|-
TGTGCCAGCAGTTACAGGGCAGGGGGCACTGAAGCTTTCTTT
CASSYRAGGTEAFF
>TRBJ2-7|TRBD2|TRBV25-1|-
TGTGCCAGCAGTCCTCTAGCGGGGGCCTACGAGCAGTACTTC
CASSPLAGAYEQYF
>TRBJ1-1|-|TRBV27|-
TGTGCCAGCAGGTCTGGGGGGGGGTACACTGAAGCTTTCTTT
CASRSGGGYTEAFF
>TRBJ2-2|-|TRBV5-1|-
TGCGCCAGCTCCCGGGGGGCTAGCAGGGACGGGGAGCTGTTTTTT
CASSRGASRDGELFF
>TRBJ2-7|-|TRBV28|-
TGTGCCAGCAGTCGCGGAGGTCTACTTTACGAGCAGTACTTC
CASSRGGLLYEQYF
>TRBJ1-4|-|TRBV28|-
TGTGCCAGCAGTTTATTTAGGGGAGCGCCTAATGAAAAACTGTTTTTT
CASSLFRGAPNEKLFF
>TRBJ2-7|TRBD1|TRBV13|-
TGTGCCAGCAGCCCTAGGACAGGGCATAAGGCCTACGAGCAGTACTTC
CASSPRTGHKAYEQYF
>TRBJ2-3|TRBD2|TRBV11-1|-
TGTGCCAGCAGCAAGGGACTAGCGAACACAGATACGCAGTATTTT
CASSKGLANTDTQYF
>TRBJ2-4|-|TRBV2|-
TGTGCCAGCAGTGTAACGGTAGTCAAAAACATTCAGTACTTC
CASSVTVVKNIQYF
>TRBJ1-5|TRBD1|TRBV2|-
TGTGCCAGCAGGGGGGACAGTTATAGCAATCAGCCCCAGCATTTT
CASRGDSYSNQPQHF
>TRBJ2-3|-|TRBV7-2|-
TGTGCCAGCAGCTCAGGGTGGCTTGATACGCAGTATTTT
CASSSGWLDTQYF
>TRBJ2-5|-|TRBV11-2|once
TGTGCCAGCAGCTTATATCAGGGCCCAGAGACCCAGTACTTC
CASSLYQGPETQYF
>TRBJ2-5|-|TRBV9|-
TGTGCCAGCAGCGTAGGTCTCAGGAGGACGTACCAAGAGACCCAGTACTTC
CASSVGLRRTYQETQYF
>TRBJ2-7|-|TRBV27|-
TGTGCCAGCAGTCTTCACGGGAGTGACTACGAGCAGTACTTC
CASSLHGSDYEQYF
>TRBJ2-3|-|TRBV7-9|once
TGTGCCAGCAGCTCCCCCTGGAGGGTTAGGGCGCAGTATTTT
CASSSPWRVRAQYF
>TRBJ1-4|-|TRBV27|once
TGTGCCAGCAGTTGGGGCCGGGACGGTGGAGGAGAAAAACTGTTTTTT
CASSWGRDGGGEKLFF
>TRBJ2-2|-|TRBV28|-
TGTGCCAGCAGTTTAGGAGAAAACACCGGGGAGCTGTTTTTT
CASSLGENTGELFF
>TRBJ2-5|-|TRBV7-2|few
TGTGCCAGCAGCTCCTTTCCCAGGGGCCAAGAGACCCAGTACTTC
CASSSFPRGQETQYF
>TRBJ1-3|-|TRBV28|-
TGTGCCAGCAGTTTTATTGGGCTGAGGAAGGCCATATATTTT
CASSFIGLRKAIYF
>TRBJ1-2|-|TRBV25-1|few
TGTGCCAGCAGTGATATCGGGTCCAACTATGGCTACACCTTC
CASSDIGSNYGYTF
>TRBJ1-2|TRBD1|TRBV5-4|-
TGTGCCAGCAGCTTCGAAGGGGGCTTGGGCTACACCTTC
CASSFEGGLGYTF
>TRBJ2-7|-|TRBV21-1|-
TGTGCCAGCAGCAGGAGGTTGGTAGCTCCTTGTCTTTCCTACGAGCAGTACTTC
CASSRRLVAPCLSYEQYF
>TRBJ2-1|TRBD1|TRBV4-3|-
TGCGCCAGCAGCCCTACGGGACAGGGTGTGGTCTATCACTCCTACAATGAGCAGTTCTTC
CASSPTGQGVVYHSYNEQFF
>TRBJ1-2|-|TRBV6-5|-
TGTGCCAGCACGAACAGTAACTATGGCTACACCTTC
CASTNSNYGYTF
>TRBJ2-7|-|TRBV11-2|-
TGTGCCAGCAGCTTAGGGCGTCCTAACGAGCAGTACTTC
CASSLGRPNEQYF
>TRBJ2-7|-|TRBV5-6|few
TGTGCCAGCAGCTTGGTTGACGAGCAGTACTTC
CASSLVDEQYF
>TRBJ2-3|-|TRBV7-9|-
TGTGCCAGCAGCCATATGGGCCCATCAGATACGCAGTATTTT
CASSHMGPSDTQYF
>TRBJ2-2|TRBD1|TRBV6-6|-
TGTGCCAGCAGTTTAACGACAGGGTACACCGGGGAGCTGTTTTTT
CASSLTTGYTGELFF
>TRBJ2-2|-|TRBV7-2|-
TGTGCCAGCAGAAAGGCAGGGCTAGGCGGGGAGCTGTTTTTT
CASRKAGLGGELFF
>TRBJ2-2|-|TRBV19|-
TGTGCCAGTAATAGGGGGGCGTTTGCCGGGGAGCTGTTTTTT
CASNRGAFAGELFF
>TRBJ2-4|-|TRBV10-1|-
TGCGCCAGTAGAAGCACAGAAGCCAAAAACATTCAGTACTTC
CASRSTEAKNIQYF
>TRBJ2-3|TRBD1|TRBV28|-
TGTGCCAGCAGTTTAGGGACAGGGGGAACAGATACGCAGTATTTT
CASSLGTGGTDTQYF
>TRBJ2-7|TRBD1|TRBV28|few
TGTGCCAGCAGTTCCGTGGACAGGGGCGAGCAGTACTTC
CASSSVDRGEQYF
>TRBJ1-5|TRBD1|TRBV28|few
TGTGCCAGCAGTTTTGGACAGGTGAGGGGTCAGCCCCAGCATTTT
CASSFGQVRGQPQHF
>TRBJ1-5|-|TRBV5-8|-
TGTGCCAGCAGCTGGGAGTTAGGGAATCAGCCCCAGCATTTT
CASSWELGNQPQHF
>TRBJ1-3|-|TRBV6-1|-
TGTGCCAGCAAAGGGGTTACGATCTCTGGAAACACCATATATTTT
CASKGVTISGNTIYF
>TRBJ1-4|-|TRBV7-9|-
TGTGCCAGCAGCACCGGGACGGTGTTCGCAACTAATGAAAAACTGTTTTTT
CASSTGTVFATNEKLFF
>TRBJ2-7|TRBD1|TRBV18|-
TGTGCCAGCTCACCAGGACAGGGTACCTACGAGCAGTACTTC
CASSPGQGTYEQYF
>TRBJ2-7|-|TRBV30|-
TGTGCCTGGAGTGTTGGAGAGACCTACGAGCAGTACTTC
CAWSVGETYEQYF
>TRBJ2-7|TRBD2|TRBV4-2|few
TGTGCCAGCAGCCAAGACGTGGGACTAGCGGGAGAGGGATCCTACGAGCAGTACTTC
CASSQDVGLAGEGSYEQYF
>TRBJ1-3|-|TRBV27|-
TGTGCCAGCAGTTTTTACACTAATCGTGGAAACACCATATATTTT
CASSFYTNRGNTIYF
>TRBJ2-5|-|TRBV2|-
TGTGCCAGCAGCGCGAAGCCGGGCCGTATTACGACCCAGTACTTC
CASSAKPGRITTQYF